This TCR beta chain comes out of a study of cytomegalovirus exposure and HLA in healthy donors. Sequencing used immunoSEQ multiplex PCR; TCRdb keeps in-frame clones, though not all of them. The sample lists 160,000 or so clones, roughly nine tenths occurring once. General study findings and limits: The majority of TCR sequences were rare, yet some public TCRs appeared in many donors. Reports described diagnosis of cytomegalovirus status by the classifier as highly specific and sensitive. 164 TCR beta chains were listed as cytomegalovirus-associated.

Looked up from germline, CDR1 is MNHEY and CDR2 is SVGAGI. The V gene lost 0 bases and the J gene lost 0 bases, with 9 bases spanning the gap. The length of the CDR3 is 16 residues. Concerning this clone itself: Its antigen is unknown.

The chain combines TRBV6-5 with TRBJ2-4; D gene uncertain. The source material was PBMCs. The clonotype comes from a man between 18 and 29 years old in good health and CMV-seropositive. The CDR3 sequence is CASSYSTSLAKNIQYF. In nucleotides, the CDR3 is TGTGCCAGCAGTTACTCGACAAGTCTAGCCAAAAACATTCAGTACTTC.